A single sample is the source of the 19 T cell receptor beta chains below, sequenced in a study of blood T cell repertoires in COVID-19 (dated by TCRdb to the early 2020s). Library creation used the immunoSEQ multiplex PCR assay. Here the immuneACCESS table is served through TCRdb, limited to in-frame sequences with V and J called. Missing clones are a known gap in these copies; in checked studies unresolved V genes cover under half, and the rest lacks a known reason. The sample has 150,000 to 200,000 clones on record, around 89% of them singletons. The ten largest make up approximately 0.8% of the sample. The sequencing sample was made of PBMCs or T cells enriched from blood (not recorded which). The source is a woman aged 18 to 35 who had recovered from COVID-19.

The V and J genes are TRBV28 and TRBJ2-2; TRBD1 aligns across 12 bases. CDR3 length: 15 residues. Germline V gene data show CDR1 as MDHEN and CDR2 as SYDVKM. Trimming cost V 5 bases and J 4 bases; bases outside gene matches: 2. The CDR3 is CASSTGQGATGELFF. Written as DNA, the CDR3 is TGTGCCAGCAGTACGGGACAGGGGGCCACCGGGGAGCTGTTTTTT.

The sample holds a few counts of this clone. The chain carries TRBV7-3 and TRBJ1-2; TRBD1 matches 7 bases. The CDR3 contains 17 residues. V was pared by 5 bases and J by 3 bases, with 15 bases of the junction left unmatched. Germline CDR1 SGHTA, CDR2 FQGTGA. This chain's CDR3 is CASSPQPGQSSHYGYTF. CDR3 in DNA: TGTGCCAGCAGCCCCCAACCGGGACAGAGTAGTCACTATGGCTACACCTTC.

The chain recombines TRBV28 with TRBJ1-5, with no clear D. CDR1 is MDHEN and CDR2 is SYDVKM in the germline V gene. Trimming left V 4 bases short and J 0 bases short, with 7 bases between. The CDR3 sequence is 14 residues long. CDR3 region: CASSYSYSNQPQHF. The CDR3 bases are TGTGCCAGCAGTTACAGCTATAGCAATCAGCCCCAGCATTTT.

This sequence joins TRBV29-1 and TRBJ2-3; 14 bases align to TRBD2. CDR1 and CDR2 from the germline V gene are SQVTM and ANQGSEA. The J segment lost 3 bases and the V segment lost 6 bases, leaving 11 bases of the junction unmatched. The length of the CDR3 is 17 residues. The CDR3 sequence: CSVGTSGGNPGTDTQYF. The CDR3 bases are TGCAGCGTAGGGACTAGCGGGGGTAATCCGGGTACAGATACGCAGTATTTT.

The CDR3 DNA reads TGTGCCTGGACGAGAGGGTCAGGTTTGGGGACCCAGTACTTC. Residues: CAWTRGSGLGTQYF. The rearrangement links TRBV30 to TRBJ2-5, with D perhaps matching TRBD2 (5 bases). The CDR3 is made up of 14 amino acids. The V and J ends lost 4 bases and 7 bases respectively, with 19 bases between them. Germline V gene lookup returns CDR1 GTSNPN and CDR2 SVGIG (reference sequence).

This clone is a singleton in its sample. J is TRBJ2-3 and V is TRBV6-1; D remains ambiguous. Germline V CDR1 and CDR2: MNHNS, SASEGT. This CDR3 is 18 amino acids long. Trimming took off 2 bases at V and 3 bases at J, with 21 bases between the two ends. The CDR3 coding sequence is TGTGCCAGCAGTGAAACGCGCAGGCTATATACGAAGACAGATACGCAGTATTTT. Translation: CASSETRRLYTKTDTQYF.

The chain employs TRBV20-1 and TRBJ2-7, with 9 bases aligning to TRBD2. Germline V CDR1 and CDR2: DFQATT, SNEGSKA (reference sequence). Trimming cost V 3 bases and J 4 bases; bases outside gene matches: 13. This CDR3 has 16 amino acids. In DNA, the CDR3 is TGCAGTGCTAGTTCGGCTAGCGGGATCTCATTTTACGAGCAGTACTTC. It is translated as CSASSASGISFYEQYF.

This chain links TRBV28 with TRBJ1-1; no reliable D call. Germline V gene data show CDR1 as MDHEN and CDR2 as SYDVKM. Trimming shortened V by 8 bases and J by 11 bases, and 18 bases separated the two germline ends. The CDR3 length is 12 residues. DNA of the CDR3: TGTGCCAGCTCTGGTGGGCCTAAACAGGCTTTCTTT. Translation gives CASSGGPKQAFF.

V gene TRBV12-5 combines with J gene TRBJ1-5, with 11 bases matching TRBD1. The CDR3 consists of 17 residues. The germline CDR1 and CDR2 sequences are LGHNT and FRNRAP. V shed 0 bases and J 9 bases; nucleotides not matched to a gene: 10. CDR3 protein: CASGLVSGTGGVWPQHF. The CDR3 region has the DNA TGTGCTAGTGGTTTGGTTTCCGGGACAGGGGGGGTTTGGCCCCAGCATTTT.

The chain couples TRBV21-1 to TRBJ2-7; TRBD1, as called in the table, went unchecked against the DNA. TRBV21-1 is described as a pseudogene. CDR3 length equals 13 residues. CDR3 in DNA: TGTGCCAGCAGCAAAGTCCAGTCCCACGAGCAGTACTTC. It translates to CASSKVQSHEQYF.

This rearrangement joins TRBV12-3 or TRBV12-4 to TRBJ2-2; a possible D gene is TRBD1 (5 bases). With 5 bases removed from V and 5 bases from J, the gap between germline ends came to 9 bases. The CDR3 covers 13 residues. CDR3 in amino acids: CASSQGYTGELFF. CDR3 in DNA: TGTGCCAGCAGTCAGGGATATACCGGGGAGCTGTTTTTT.

This rearrangement joins TRBV5-6 to TRBJ2-1; perhaps TRBD2 as D (6 bases). The CDR3 is 14 residues long. Germline CDR1 reads SGHDT; CDR2 reads YYEEEE. V lost 0 bases, J lost 5 bases, and 9 bases lay in between. The CDR3 DNA sequence: TGTGCCAGCAGCTTGGCCGGGGGTCACAATGAGCAGTTCTTC. Amino acid sequence: CASSLAGGHNEQFF.

The genes are TRBV5-1 and TRBJ1-5; 7 bases are a match to TRBD1. The germline CDR1 and CDR2 sequences are SGHRS and YFSETQ. With V trimmed by 4 bases and J by 12 bases, 10 bases remained unmatched. The CDR3 runs to 13 residues. The CDR3 loop reads CASSQNRDSGQHF. CDR3 nucleotides: TGCGCCAGCAGCCAAAACCGGGACAGCGGCCAGCATTTT.

The chain recombines TRBV5-1 with TRBJ1-4; D gene unclear. The germline V gene has CDR1 SGHRS and CDR2 YFSETQ. CDR3 size: 15 residues. V was clipped by 4 bases and J by 3 bases, with 13 bases between them. Written as DNA, the CDR3 is TGCGCCAGCAGCGCGTGCTGTACAGCTAATGAAAAACTGTTTTTT. Amino acid sequence: CASSACCTANEKLFF. Filled out from reference TRBV5-1 and TRBJ1-4, the complete variable domain reads KAGVTQTPRYLIKTRGQQVTLSCSPISGHRSVSWYQQTPGQGLQFLFEYFSETQRNKGNFPGRFSGRQFSNSRSEMNVSTLELGDSALYLCASSACCTANEKLFFGSGTQLSVL.

The chain links TRBV12-3 or TRBV12-4 to TRBJ1-1; 11 bases are a match to TRBD1. This CDR3 is 13 amino acids long. Trimming at V came to 7 bases and at J to 5 bases, leaving 3 bases not matched to a gene. This chain's CDR3 is CASTGDRGTEAFF. The CDR3 DNA sequence: TGTGCCAGCACCGGGGACAGGGGGACTGAAGCTTTCTTT.

The J gene is TRBJ1-4, the V gene TRBV28; 10 nucleotides align to TRBD1. V shed 6 bases, J shed 8 bases, and the junction held 6 bases outside the gene matches. CDR1 is MDHEN, CDR2 SYDVKM, per germline. This CDR3 has 14 residues. The CDR3 region has the DNA TGTGCCAGCAGCCTGACAGGGGGCAGGGAAAAACTGTTTTTT. Its translation is CASSLTGGREKLFF.

The chain carries TRBV30 and TRBJ2-1; 10 bases match TRBD2. V shed 7 bases and J 4 bases; nucleotides not matched to a gene: 4. The germline V gene encodes CDR1 GTSNPN and CDR2 SVGIG (reference sequence). The CDR3 contains 13 residues. The DNA for the CDR3 is TGTGCCTCGAAACTAGCGGGGTACAATGAGCAGTTCTTC. Translation: CASKLAGYNEQFF.

Only one count was recorded for this clone. The rearrangement links TRBV7-9 to TRBJ1-4; no clear D. V was clipped by 2 bases and J by 8 bases, with 12 bases between them. The CDR3 consists of 14 residues. Germline V lookup: CDR1 SEHNR, CDR2 FQNEAQ (reference sequence). The CDR3 nucleotides are TGTGCCAGCAGCTTACTGGCTTTTCACGAAAAACTGTTTTTT. This sequence encodes CASSLLAFHEKLFF. Combining the CDR3 with reference TRBV7-9 and TRBJ1-4 gives the whole variable domain DTGVSQNPRHKITKRGQNVTFRCDPISEHNRLYWYRQTLGQGPEFLTYFQNEAQLEKSRLLSDRFSAERPKGSFSTLEIQRTEQGDSAMYLCASSLLAFHEKLFFGSGTQLSVL.

The chain joins TRBV13 to TRBJ2-2; 13 bases are a match to TRBD2. J gave up 6 bases and V 3 bases, and 10 bases lay outside the gene matches. Germline CDR1 is PRHDT and CDR2 is FYEKMQ (reference sequence). CDR3 size: 18 residues. The DNA for the CDR3 is TGTGCCAGCAGCTTCGGAGCGACTAGCGGGAGGTTTGCCGGGGAGCTGTTTTTT. Residues: CASSFGATSGRFAGELFF.